Presented here are 20 T cell receptor beta chains from one specimen sequenced in a study of shared clonotypes between healthy human individuals. Some clones are missing from TCRdb's copy, which holds only in-frame ones; the method was immunoSEQ multiplex PCR. The sample contains more than 1 million clones, approximately 78% of which appear only once. Sequencing used memory CD4+ T cells from PBMCs. Subset specified: CD45RA-negative fraction. All receptors come from a man aged 18 to 30 in good health. Some clones in this sample may be carry-over from other donors' samples.

V usage is TRBV11-2 and J usage is TRBJ2-7; TRBD1 matches at 7 bases. This CDR3 has 14 residues. V trimming: 3 bases; J trimming: 3 bases; junction bases outside the gene matches: 5. Germline assignment: CDR1 SGHAT and CDR2 FQNNGV. This CDR3 is CASSFSTGSYEQYF. The CDR3 region has the DNA TGTGCCAGCAGCTTTTCGACAGGGAGCTACGAGCAGTACTTC. The whole variable domain, filled in from reference TRBV11-2 and TRBJ2-7, reads EAGVAQSPRYKIIEKRQSVAFWCNPISGHATLYWYQQILGQGPKLLIQFQNNGVVDDSQLPKDRFSAERLKGVDSTLKIQPAKLEDSAVYLCASSFSTGSYEQYFGPGTRLTVT.

The V call is TRBV9, the J call TRBJ2-7; tentative D call: TRBD2 (5 bases). V was pared by 0 bases and J by 3 bases, with 13 bases between. The germline CDR1 and CDR2 sequences are SGDLS and YYNGEE. The CDR3 runs to 15 residues. The CDR3 sequence is CASSVASDSYYEQYF. In nucleotides, the CDR3 is TGTGCCAGCAGCGTAGCTTCGGACTCATACTACGAGCAGTACTTC.

The chain combines TRBV30 with TRBJ2-5, with D perhaps matching TRBD2 (6 bases). The V gene's germline CDR1 is GTSNPN and CDR2 SVGIG (reference sequence). CDR3 length equals 17 residues. The germline V and J ends were trimmed by 3 bases and 11 bases, with 31 bases remaining between them. The CDR3 coding sequence is TGTGCCTGGAGGGGGGGACCAGCCGACGGCGGCGTGGGAGAGCAGTACTTC. Translating gives CAWRGGPADGGVGEQYF.

The chain couples TRBV18 to TRBJ2-2; TRBD2 aligns across 12 bases. Germline CDR1 and CDR2: KGHSH and LQKENI. Trimming took 4 bases from V and 6 from J; bases not matched to a gene: 3. CDR3 length: 15 residues. The CDR3 sequence is CASSLRLAGAGELFF. The CDR3, as DNA: TGTGCCAGCTCACTACGACTAGCGGGAGCCGGGGAGCTGTTTTTT.

The V call is TRBV7-2, the J call TRBJ2-7, with 11 bases identical to TRBD2. Germline-derived CDR1 and CDR2 are SGHTA and FQGNSA. J was trimmed by 5 bases and V by 4 bases; bases with no gene match: 7. CDR3 length: 15 amino acids. This CDR3 reads CASSSTSGRRDEQYF. CDR3 nucleotides: TGTGCCAGCAGCTCCACTAGCGGGAGAAGAGACGAGCAGTACTTC.

The CDR3 DNA reads as TGTGCCAGCAGTCCCCCTGGGGTGGGGGGACAGGGACTAGCGTACTACAATGAGCAGTTCTTC. Its translation is CASSPPGVGGQGLAYYNEQFF. The chain is built from TRBV27 and TRBJ2-1, with D maybe TRBD2 (10 bases). From germline, CDR1 is MNHEY and CDR2 SMNVEV (reference sequence). The CDR3 is 21 amino acids. V shed 5 bases and J shed 3 bases, with 32 bases lying between them.

This clone was observed once. V and J are TRBV28 and TRBJ2-2, with D perhaps matching TRBD2 (7 bases). Trimming stripped 9 bases from V and 2 bases from J, with 16 bases between. The germline CDR1 and CDR2 sequences are MDHEN and SYDVKM. The CDR3 has 15 residues. CDR3 in DNA: TGTGCCAGTCGAGGGGGAGGGGTTAACACCGGGGAGCTGTTTTTT. It translates to CASRGGGVNTGELFF.

The chain links TRBV4-3 to TRBJ2-3, with D perhaps TRBD2 (5 bases). The V gene's germline CDR1 is LGHNA and CDR2 YSLEER. V was shortened by 5 bases and J by 5 bases, with 20 bases between the two germline ends. This CDR3 region has 16 residues. The CDR3 DNA reads TGCGCCAGCAGCTCCCAACTAGACCCCTCGGGAGATACGCAGTATTTT. Translation gives CASSSQLDPSGDTQYF.

The rearrangement uses TRBV9 and TRBJ2-7, with D hard to call. The CDR3 extends over 13 amino acids. V dropped 0 bases and J dropped 6 bases, with 10 bases sitting between them. Per germline, CDR1 SGDLS and CDR2 YYNGEE. DNA for the CDR3: TGTGCCAGCAGCGTAGATGTTTATAGCGAGCAGTACTTC. It codes for CASSVDVYSEQYF.

The chain employs TRBV28 and TRBJ2-3; TRBD2 aligns across 10 bases. The trim removed 2 bases at V and 6 bases at J, leaving 5 bases unmatched. The CDR3 runs 15 residues. The V gene's germline CDR1 is MDHEN and CDR2 SYDVKM. This CDR3 is CASSLTSGMRDTQYF. The CDR3 DNA reads as TGTGCCAGCAGTTTAACTAGCGGGATGCGGGATACGCAGTATTTT.

CDR3 nucleotide sequence: TGTGCCAGCAGGACGGGGACTCCGAACACCGGGGAGCTGTTTTTT. The encoded protein is CASRTGTPNTGELFF. The rearrangement joins TRBV5-4 to TRBJ2-2; maybe TRBD2 (6 bases). The germline V and J ends were trimmed by 5 bases and 0 bases, with 11 bases remaining between them. CDR1 is SGHNT, CDR2 YYREEE, per germline (reference sequence). This CDR3 region has 15 residues.

The chain recombines TRBV28 with TRBJ1-5, with 7 bases aligning to TRBD1. The junction had 8 bases not matched to a gene; V was cut back by 6 bases and J by 0 bases. CDR3 size: 16 residues. The germline V gene has CDR1 MDHEN and CDR2 SYDVKM. Written as DNA, the CDR3 is TGTGCCAGCAGGCAGGGGGATAGTTATAGCAATCAGCCCCAGCATTTT. Amino acids: CASRQGDSYSNQPQHF. Looking up the rest from reference TRBV28 and TRBJ1-5 gives the full variable domain: DVKVTQSSRYLVKRTGEKVFLECVQDMDHENMFWYRQDPGLGLRLIYFSYDVKMKEKGDIPEGYSVSREKKERFSLILESASTNQTSMYLCASRQGDSYSNQPQHFGDGTRLSIL.

CDR3 sequence reads: CASSLTSGTTGELFF. The CDR3 nucleotides are TGTGCCAGCAGTTTGACTAGCGGGACCACCGGGGAGCTGTTTTTT. The V gene is TRBV28, the J gene TRBJ2-2, with 11 nucleotides matching TRBD2. The CDR3 loop spans 15 amino acids. Germline loops: CDR1 MDHEN, CDR2 SYDVKM. J gave up 4 bases and V 3 bases, and 1 base lay outside the gene matches.

A remark on this clone: Other nucleotide sequences from this sample produce the same CDR3. This chain uses TRBV5-1 with TRBJ1-2, with TRBD1 identical over 9 bases. The ends lost 4 bases at V and 0 bases at J; junction bases unmatched: 4. Germline values: CDR1 SGHRS, CDR2 YFSETQ. The CDR3 covers 15 residues. DNA of the CDR3: TGCGCCAGCAGCCTCGGACAGGGGACTAACTATGGCTACACCTTC. This gives the protein CASSLGQGTNYGYTF.

Remarks on this clone: With a much larger clone just one base away, this may be a read error. V and J are TRBV27 and TRBJ2-5; D may be TRBD2 (5 bases). Looked up from germline, CDR1 is MNHEY and CDR2 is SMNVEV (reference sequence). This CDR3 region has 17 residues. This CDR3 is CASSSATLGWYQGTQYF. As DNA, the CDR3 is TGTGCCAGCAGTTCTGCGACACTAGGATGGTACCAAGGGACCCAGTACTTC.

The chain has TRBV2 and TRBJ2-7, with D unclear. The CDR3 runs to 13 residues. Germline CDR1 and CDR2: SNHLY and FYNNEI. The V end lost 1 base, the J end lost 6 bases, and 10 bases lay between the germline ends. The CDR3: CASSEGLYREQYF. Here the CDR3 DNA reads TGTGCCAGCAGTGAAGGGTTATACCGCGAGCAGTACTTC. The full variable domain, its missing parts supplied by reference TRBV2 and TRBJ2-7, is EPEVTQTPSHQVTQMGQEVILRCVPISNHLYFYWYRQILGQKVEFLVSFYNNEISEKSEIFDDQFSVERPDGSNFTLKIRSTKLEDSAMYFCASSEGLYREQYFGPGTRLTVT.

The rearrangement uses TRBV5-5 and TRBJ1-5; 8 bases agree with TRBD1. The V segment lost 3 bases and the J segment 0 bases; nucleotides outside the gene matches: 8. Looked up from germline, CDR1 is SGHKS and CDR2 is YYEKEE (reference sequence). CDR3 length: 17 residues. The chain's CDR3 is CASSYGQGTYSNQPQHF. CDR3 in DNA: TGTGCCAGCAGCTACGGACAGGGAACGTATAGCAATCAGCCCCAGCATTTT.

The genes are TRBV10-2 and TRBJ1-5; D unresolved. Germline V CDR1 and CDR2: WSHSY, SAAADI. V gave up 9 bases and J gave up 5 bases, with 14 bases separating them. The CDR3 length is 13 residues. The CDR3 loop reads CASGVTKDQPQHF. The DNA for the CDR3 is TGCGCCAGTGGAGTCACCAAAGATCAGCCCCAGCATTTT.

The rearrangement links TRBV2 to TRBJ2-6; tentatively, D is TRBD1 or TRBD2 (5 bases each). Germline CDR1 SNHLY, CDR2 FYNNEI. This CDR3 is 14 amino acids long. V was trimmed by 8 bases and J by 3 bases, leaving 11 bases between them. DNA for the CDR3: TGTGCCAGCCGAGGGGCGGGTGGGGCCAACGTCCTGACTTTC. It translates to CASRGAGGANVLTF.

This sequence joins TRBV19 and TRBJ1-5, with 8 bases that match TRBD1. V gave up 6 bases and J gave up 7 bases; unmatched junction bases: 14. The CDR3 length is 16 residues. Germline V lookup: CDR1 LNHDA, CDR2 SQIVND (reference sequence). CDR3 nucleotide sequence: TGTGCCAGTAGCCGCGGCAGGGGGCGGTCGAACCAGCCCCAGCATTTT. Translating it yields CASSRGRGRSNQPQHF.